The 21 T cell receptor beta chains reported below all come from one sample, sequenced in a study of CD8+ T cells in alopecia areata. Treatment: oral pan-JAK inhibitor, 5-10 mg twice daily. Investigators isolated RNA and reverse transcribed it into cDNA to act as the sequencing template. Assay used: immunoSEQ multiplex PCR; TCRdb lists only in-frame clones, some missing. The profile shows about 94,000 clones, 70% to 85% of them singletons. This specimen was CD8+ T cells sorted from blood, taken around week 44, from a patient treated with tofacitinib. These receptors were taken from a human donor with alopecia areata.

The chain recombines TRBV29-1 with TRBJ2-1, with 8 bases aligning to TRBD2. The CDR3 has 14 amino acids. V dropped 1 base and J dropped 5; count of bases not matched to a gene: 4. In germline, CDR1 is SQVTM, CDR2 ANQGSEA. The CDR3 bases are TGCAGCGTTGAAGCGGGGGGGCTGGACAATGAGCAGTTCTTC. Its translation is CSVEAGGLDNEQFF.

V is TRBV5-6 and J is TRBJ1-1, with a weak D call TRBD1 (6 bases). The length of the CDR3 is 14 residues. The germline V gene has CDR1 SGHDT and CDR2 YYEEEE. V lost 0 bases to trimming and J lost 3 bases, with 9 bases between them. Written as DNA, the CDR3 is TGTGCCAGCAGCTTGGGGGGGCGCGACACTGAAGCTTTCTTT. Translating gives CASSLGGRDTEAFF.

This chain links TRBV7-3 with TRBJ2-1, with no clear D. The CDR3 spans 16 residues. V was cut by 3 bases and J by 7 bases, with 19 bases left in between. Germline loops: CDR1 SGHTA, CDR2 FQGTGA. The DNA of the CDR3 is TGTGCCAGCAGCTTTGGAGCCCCGGTGGGTGGAAATGAGCAGTTCTTC. This codes for CASSFGAPVGGNEQFF.

The V call is TRBV30, the J call TRBJ1-1; possibly TRBD1 for D (5 bases). CDR1 GTSNPN and CDR2 SVGIG come from the germline V gene (reference sequence). The V and J ends lost 7 bases and 5 bases respectively, with 14 bases between them. This CDR3 is built from 12 residues. The CDR3 is CALREGRTEAFF. CDR3 in DNA: TGTGCCTTGAGGGAGGGGCGGACTGAAGCTTTCTTT.

This clone has more than one count but fewer than ten. This rearrangement joins TRBV19 to TRBJ2-7; 7 bases are shared with TRBD1. CDR3 length: 16 residues. Trimming took 3 bases from V and 0 from J; bases not matched to a gene: 8. Germline V lookup: CDR1 LNHDA, CDR2 SQIVND (reference sequence). This CDR3 reads CASSIRQGNSSYEQYF. CDR3 DNA: TGTGCCAGTAGTATTCGACAGGGAAACAGCTCCTACGAGCAGTACTTC.

This clone was found once. The chain employs TRBV9 and TRBJ2-1; D may be TRBD1 or TRBD2 (5 bases each). Germline V lookup: CDR1 SGDLS, CDR2 YYNGEE. V gave up 3 bases and J gave up 5 bases, with 12 bases separating them. This CDR3 is built from 14 residues. The CDR3, as DNA: TGTGCCAGCAGCGACCGGGACGGGGACAATGAGCAGTTCTTC. Protein product: CASSDRDGDNEQFF.

The rearrangement joins TRBV4-3 to TRBJ1-5, with D perhaps matching TRBD1 (5 bases). V was clipped by 0 bases and J by 2 bases, with 8 bases between them. The CDR3 runs 15 residues. Germline CDR1 and CDR2: LGHNA and YSLEER. CDR3 nucleotides: TGCGCCAGCAGCCAAGATATGGGGGGCAATCAGCCCCAGCATTTT. Protein product: CASSQDMGGNQPQHF.

The chain carries TRBV7-2 and TRBJ1-1; no clear D. V lost 3 bases, J lost 11 bases, and 13 bases lay in between. This CDR3 has 12 amino acids. CDR1 and CDR2 from the germline V gene are SGHTA and FQGNSA. The DNA of the CDR3 is TGTGCCAGCAGCTTTGGTAACCTTATGGCTTTCTTT. Its translation is CASSFGNLMAFF.

The chain recombines TRBV29-1 with TRBJ1-2, with D uncertain. The CDR3 is 14 residues long. The germline V gene encodes CDR1 SQVTM and CDR2 ANQGSEA. Trimming took off 2 bases at V and 3 bases at J, with 13 bases between the two ends. The CDR3 is CSVEPADPYYGYTF. For the CDR3, the DNA is TGCAGCGTTGAACCAGCGGATCCTTACTATGGCTACACCTTC.

The J gene is TRBJ1-2, the V gene TRBV11-2, with D perhaps matching TRBD1 (6 bases). The CDR3 totals 14 residues. Germline V gene data show CDR1 as SGHAT and CDR2 as FQNNGV. V shed 0 bases and J shed 8 bases, with 13 bases lying between them. Written as DNA, the CDR3 is TGTGCCAGCAGCTTAGACGCAGGGGCGCGGGGCTACACCTTC. Translation gives CASSLDAGARGYTF.

V usage is TRBV6-5 and J usage is TRBJ1-1, with TRBD1 identical over 9 bases. The CDR3 runs 15 residues. Germline lookup yields CDR1 MNHEY and CDR2 SVGAGI. The V and J ends lost 0 bases and 5 bases, in that order; junction bases with no gene match: 4. The CDR3 nucleotides are TGTGCCAGCAGTTACTCGACAGGGGGTACGACTGAAGCTTTCTTT. Translation: CASSYSTGGTTEAFF.

This clone was observed once. The chain links TRBV27 to TRBJ1-5; 7 bases align to TRBD1. Germline assignment: CDR1 MNHEY and CDR2 SMNVEV (reference sequence). This CDR3 is built from 13 residues. Trimming cost V 5 bases and J 7 bases; bases outside gene matches: 5. The CDR3, as DNA: TGTGCCAGCAGTCTAGGGGGCGGACAGCCCCAGCATTTT. This sequence encodes CASSLGGGQPQHF.

The table lists this clone with many counts. The chain combines TRBV13 with TRBJ2-5; the match to TRBD1 covers 7 bases. CDR3 length: 15 amino acids. The trim removed 3 bases at V and 4 bases at J, leaving 8 bases unmatched. The germline gives CDR1 PRHDT, CDR2 FYEKMQ (reference sequence). The CDR3 sequence is CASSFPSGQRETQYF. The CDR3 region has the DNA TGTGCCAGCAGCTTCCCCTCGGGACAGAGAGAGACCCAGTACTTC.

The rearrangement links TRBV19 to TRBJ1-5, with a weak D call TRBD1 (5 bases). V shed 3 bases and J shed 5 bases, with 20 bases lying between them. Germline V gives CDR1 LNHDA, CDR2 SQIVND (reference sequence). The length of the CDR3 is 17 residues. The CDR3: CASSMGPPLEGDQPQHF. DNA of the CDR3: TGTGCCAGTAGTATGGGACCACCCCTGGAGGGTGATCAGCCCCAGCATTTT.

The count of this clone is one. The V gene is TRBV4-3, the J gene TRBJ1-1; 7 bases align to TRBD1. CDR3 length: 14 amino acids. Germline trimming cut 6 bases from V and 2 bases from J; bases unmatched to any gene: 6. Germline CDR1 is LGHNA and CDR2 is YSLEER. As DNA, the CDR3 is TGCGCCAGCAGTGTAGGGACAGCCAACACTGAAGCTTTCTTT. It yields the protein CASSVGTANTEAFF.

This clone was seen at least ten times. The chain employs TRBV7-9 and TRBJ2-7; D is perhaps TRBD1 (6 bases). The V end was cut by 5 bases, the J end by 4 bases, with 18 bases between. CDR3 length: 15 amino acids. Germline assignment: CDR1 SEHNR and CDR2 FQNEAQ (reference sequence). The CDR3, as DNA: TGTGCCAGCAGCCCCCGAGGGGACACGAATTACGAGCAGTACTTC. It specifies CASSPRGDTNYEQYF.

This sequence joins TRBV13 and TRBJ2-3, with D tentatively TRBD2 (7 bases). The CDR3 spans 15 residues. V lost 5 bases and J 2 bases, leaving 14 bases between the germline ends. Germline values: CDR1 PRHDT, CDR2 FYEKMQ (reference sequence). In DNA form, the CDR3 reads TGTGCCAGCAGCCTCCGCGGGGGCCCCACAGATACGCAGTATTTT. This encodes CASSLRGGPTDTQYF.

The rearrangement joins TRBV6-1 to TRBJ2-3, with 11 bases lining up with TRBD2. Germline V gives CDR1 MNHNS, CDR2 SASEGT. This CDR3 has 15 amino acids. V shed 3 bases and J 3 bases; nucleotides not matched to a gene: 2. The CDR3 region is CASSEGTSGTDTQYF. In DNA form, the CDR3 reads TGTGCCAGCAGTGAGGGGACTAGCGGAACAGATACGCAGTATTTT.

In DNA, the CDR3 is TGTGCCAGCAGCTCCCGGGACAACCTCTATGGCTACACCTTC. Amino acids: CASSSRDNLYGYTF. This chain connects TRBV5-6 to TRBJ1-2, with D perhaps TRBD1 (6 bases). V lost 3 bases, J lost 4 bases, and 13 bases lay in between. In germline, CDR1 is SGHDT, CDR2 YYEEEE. The CDR3 runs 14 residues.

The chain has TRBV2 and TRBJ2-7; the D gene is possibly TRBD1 (6 bases). V lost 3 bases to trimming and J lost 3 bases, with 15 bases between them. Germline CDR1 is SNHLY and CDR2 is FYNNEI. This CDR3 region has 15 residues. The CDR3 sequence is CASSDSGQGSYEQYF. In DNA form, the CDR3 reads TGTGCCAGCAGTGATTCCGGGCAGGGGAGCTACGAGCAGTACTTC.

In this sample, this clone turned up once. J is TRBJ1-2 and V is TRBV27; 9 bases fit TRBD1. Germline values: CDR1 MNHEY, CDR2 SMNVEV (reference sequence). This CDR3 has 15 amino acids. Trimming at V came to 4 bases and at J to 5 bases, leaving 8 bases not matched to a gene. As DNA, the CDR3 is TGTGCCAGCAGTTCACCGGGACAGGGCCTTTATGGCTACACCTTC. It is translated as CASSSPGQGLYGYTF.